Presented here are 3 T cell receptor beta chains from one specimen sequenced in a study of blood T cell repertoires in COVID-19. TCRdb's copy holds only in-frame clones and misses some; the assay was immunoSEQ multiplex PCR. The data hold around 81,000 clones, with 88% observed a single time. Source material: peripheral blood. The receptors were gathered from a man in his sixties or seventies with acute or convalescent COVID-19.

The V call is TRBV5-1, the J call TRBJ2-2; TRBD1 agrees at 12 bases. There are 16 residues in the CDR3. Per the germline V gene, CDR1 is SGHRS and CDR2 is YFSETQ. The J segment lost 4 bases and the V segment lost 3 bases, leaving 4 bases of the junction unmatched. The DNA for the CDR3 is TGCGCCAGCAGCTCCGGGGACAGGGGGCCCACCGGGGAGCTGTTTTTT. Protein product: CASSSGDRGPTGELFF.

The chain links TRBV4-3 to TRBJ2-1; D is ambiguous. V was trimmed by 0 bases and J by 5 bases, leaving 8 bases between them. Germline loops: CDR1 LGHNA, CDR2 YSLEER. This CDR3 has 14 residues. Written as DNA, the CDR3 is TGCGCCAGCAGCCAAGATCTTGCGGACAATGAGCAGTTCTTC. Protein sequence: CASSQDLADNEQFF.

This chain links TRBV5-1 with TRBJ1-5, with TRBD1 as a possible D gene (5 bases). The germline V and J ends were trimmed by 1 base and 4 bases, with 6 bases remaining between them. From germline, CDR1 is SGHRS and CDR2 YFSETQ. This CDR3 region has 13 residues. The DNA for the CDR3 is TGCGCCAGCAGCTTGCAGGGTAATCAGCCCCAGCATTTT. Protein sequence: CASSLQGNQPQHF. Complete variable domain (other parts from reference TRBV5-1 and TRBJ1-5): KAGVTQTPRYLIKTRGQQVTLSCSPISGHRSVSWYQQTPGQGLQFLFEYFSETQRNKGNFPGRFSGRQFSNSRSEMNVSTLELGDSALYLCASSLQGNQPQHFGDGTRLSIL.